This TCR beta chain was captured by sequencing in a study of cytomegalovirus exposure and HLA in healthy donors. Study-wide findings and caveats: Versus the 666-donor mean, an Asian-associated ancestry cluster reportedly showed fewer N-insertions in a later analysis. An apparent linkage of common viral pathogens to several of the most significant clusters emerged in a later analysis.

This PCR relied on a set of 60 Vbeta primers and 13 Jbeta primers. Profiled with immunoSEQ multiplex PCR; TCRdb holds only in-frame clones, not every one. The sample has 150,000 to 200,000 clones; 80% are singletons. As concerns this clone: Antigen specificity is unknown.

This receptor was obtained from a woman between 40 and 55 years old in good health and CMV-seronegative. The sequenced material came from PBMCs.

CDR3 amino acids: CASTVQHSGNTIYF. The CDR3 nucleotides read TGTGCCAGCACGGTACAGCACTCTGGAAACACCATATATTTT. V usage is TRBV7-2 and J usage is TRBJ1-3; D gene ambiguous. The CDR3 spans 14 residues. The V and J ends lost 7 bases and 0 bases respectively, with 10 bases between them. CDR1 SGHTA and CDR2 FQGNSA come from the germline V gene.